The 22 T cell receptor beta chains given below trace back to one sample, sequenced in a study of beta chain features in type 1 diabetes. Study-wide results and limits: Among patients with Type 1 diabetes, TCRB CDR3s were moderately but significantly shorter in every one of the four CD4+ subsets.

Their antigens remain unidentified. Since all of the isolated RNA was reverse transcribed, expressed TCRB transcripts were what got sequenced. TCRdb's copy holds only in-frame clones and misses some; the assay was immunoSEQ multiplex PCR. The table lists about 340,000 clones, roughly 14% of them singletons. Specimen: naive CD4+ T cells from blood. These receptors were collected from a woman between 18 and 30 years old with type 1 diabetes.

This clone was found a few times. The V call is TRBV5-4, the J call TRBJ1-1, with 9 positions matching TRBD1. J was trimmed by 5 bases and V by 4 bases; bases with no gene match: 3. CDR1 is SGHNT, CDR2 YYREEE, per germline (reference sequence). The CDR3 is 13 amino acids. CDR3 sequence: CASSTQGATEAFF. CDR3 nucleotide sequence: TGTGCCAGCAGCACACAGGGGGCTACTGAAGCTTTCTTT.

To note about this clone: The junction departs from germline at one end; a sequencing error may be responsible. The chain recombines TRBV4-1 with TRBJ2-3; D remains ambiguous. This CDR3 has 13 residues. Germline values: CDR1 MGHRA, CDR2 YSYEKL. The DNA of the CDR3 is TGTGCCAGCAGCCAAGATCTTCCAGATACGCAGTATTTT. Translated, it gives CASSQDLPDTQYF.

CDR3 amino acids: CASGLVLAGGETQYF. The CDR3, as DNA: TGTGCTAGTGGTTTGGTACTGGCAGGGGGAGAGACCCAGTACTTC. V is TRBV12-5 and J is TRBJ2-5, with TRBD1 matching over 7 bases. This CDR3 comprises 15 residues. The junction had 5 bases not matched to a gene; V was cut back by 0 bases and J by 4 bases. In germline, CDR1 is LGHNT, CDR2 FRNRAP.

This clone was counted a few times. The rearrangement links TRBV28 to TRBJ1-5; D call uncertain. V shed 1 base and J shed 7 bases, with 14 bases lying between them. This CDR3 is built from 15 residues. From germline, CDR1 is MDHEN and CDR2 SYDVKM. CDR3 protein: CASSLSGEWSQPQHF. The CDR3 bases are TGTGCCAGCAGTTTATCCGGGGAATGGAGCCAGCCCCAGCATTTT.

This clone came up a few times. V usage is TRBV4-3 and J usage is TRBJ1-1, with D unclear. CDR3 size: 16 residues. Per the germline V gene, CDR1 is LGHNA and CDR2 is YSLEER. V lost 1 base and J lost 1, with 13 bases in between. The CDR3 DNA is TGCGCCAGCAGCCAAGGGTGGCACATCCAGAACACTGAAGCTTTCTTT. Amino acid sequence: CASSQGWHIQNTEAFF.

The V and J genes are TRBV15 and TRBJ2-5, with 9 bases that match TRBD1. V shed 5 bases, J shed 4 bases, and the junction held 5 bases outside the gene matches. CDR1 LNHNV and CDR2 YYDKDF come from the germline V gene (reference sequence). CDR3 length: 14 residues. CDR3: CATSVRTGAETQYF. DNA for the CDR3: TGTGCCACCAGCGTGCGGACAGGGGCAGAGACCCAGTACTTC.

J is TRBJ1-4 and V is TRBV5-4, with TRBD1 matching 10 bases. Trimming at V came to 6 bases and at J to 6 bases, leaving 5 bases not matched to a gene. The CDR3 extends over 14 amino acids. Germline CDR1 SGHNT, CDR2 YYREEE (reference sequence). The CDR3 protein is CASTMTGGDEKLFF. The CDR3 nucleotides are TGTGCCAGCACCATGACAGGGGGCGATGAAAAACTGTTTTTT.

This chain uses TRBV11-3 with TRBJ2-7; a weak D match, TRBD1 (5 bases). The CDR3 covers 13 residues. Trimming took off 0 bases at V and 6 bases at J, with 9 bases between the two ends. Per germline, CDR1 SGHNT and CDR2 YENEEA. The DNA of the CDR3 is TGTGCCAGCAGCTTAGATCAGGGCGGCGAGCAGTACTTC. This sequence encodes CASSLDQGGEQYF.

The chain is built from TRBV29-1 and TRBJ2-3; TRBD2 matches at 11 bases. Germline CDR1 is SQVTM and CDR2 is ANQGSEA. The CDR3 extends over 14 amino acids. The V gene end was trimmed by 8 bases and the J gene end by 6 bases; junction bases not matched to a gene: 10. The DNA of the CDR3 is TGCAGCTCTGATACTAGCGGGAGACTTGATACGCAGTATTTT. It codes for CSSDTSGRLDTQYF.

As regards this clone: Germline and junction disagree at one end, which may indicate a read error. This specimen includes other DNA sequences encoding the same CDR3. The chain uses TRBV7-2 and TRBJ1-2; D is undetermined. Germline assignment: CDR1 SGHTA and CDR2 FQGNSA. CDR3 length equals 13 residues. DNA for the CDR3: TGTGCCAGCAGCTTAGGTTTCGGTCCCACCACTTCCTTC. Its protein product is CASSLGFGPTTSF.

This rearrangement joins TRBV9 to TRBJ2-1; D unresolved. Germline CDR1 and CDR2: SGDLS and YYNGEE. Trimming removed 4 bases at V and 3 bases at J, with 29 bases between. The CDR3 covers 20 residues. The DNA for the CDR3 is TGTGCCAGCAGCACCCCGGCCCCCGGTAGAGGTAAACGGCTCTACAATGAGCAGTTCTTC. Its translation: CASSTPAPGRGKRLYNEQFF.

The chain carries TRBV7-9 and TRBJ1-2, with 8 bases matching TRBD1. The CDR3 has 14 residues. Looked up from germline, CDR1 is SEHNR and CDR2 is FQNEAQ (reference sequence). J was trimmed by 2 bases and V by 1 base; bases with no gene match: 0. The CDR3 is CASSLGDRNYGYTF. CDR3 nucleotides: TGTGCCAGCAGCTTAGGGGACAGGAACTATGGCTACACCTTC.

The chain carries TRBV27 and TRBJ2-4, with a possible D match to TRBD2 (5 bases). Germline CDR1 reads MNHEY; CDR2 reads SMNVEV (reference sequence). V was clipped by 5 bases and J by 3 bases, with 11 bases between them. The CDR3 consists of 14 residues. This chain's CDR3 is CASSPRRSKNIQYF. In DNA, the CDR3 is TGTGCCAGCAGTCCAAGGAGGAGCAAAAACATTCAGTACTTC.

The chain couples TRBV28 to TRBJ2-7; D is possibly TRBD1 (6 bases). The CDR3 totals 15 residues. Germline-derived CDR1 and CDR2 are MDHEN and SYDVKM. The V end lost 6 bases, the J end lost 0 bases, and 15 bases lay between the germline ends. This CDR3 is CASRRRQALSYEQYF. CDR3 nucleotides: TGTGCCAGCAGGCGTCGACAGGCCCTCTCCTACGAGCAGTACTTC.

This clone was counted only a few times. The CDR3: CASSHKSHDSATNEKLFF. CDR3 in DNA: TGCGCCAGCAGCCATAAAAGTCACGACAGCGCAACTAATGAAAAACTGTTTTTT. The chain combines TRBV4-1 with TRBJ1-4; D is perhaps TRBD1 (5 bases). CDR3 length equals 18 residues. V was trimmed by 3 bases and J by 0 bases, leaving 17 bases between them. CDR1 is MGHRA and CDR2 is YSYEKL in the germline V gene.

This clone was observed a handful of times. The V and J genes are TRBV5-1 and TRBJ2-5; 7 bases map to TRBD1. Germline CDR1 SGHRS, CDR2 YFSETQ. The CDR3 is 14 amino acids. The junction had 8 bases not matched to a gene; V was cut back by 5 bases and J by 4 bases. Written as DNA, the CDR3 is TGCGCCAGCAGGAGACAGGGTAGTATAGAGACCCAGTACTTC. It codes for CASRRQGSIETQYF.

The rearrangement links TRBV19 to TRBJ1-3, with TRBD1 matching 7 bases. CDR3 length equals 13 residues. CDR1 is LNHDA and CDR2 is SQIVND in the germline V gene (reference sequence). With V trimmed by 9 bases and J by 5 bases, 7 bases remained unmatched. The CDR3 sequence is CASFTGARNTIYF. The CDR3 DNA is TGTGCCAGCTTTACAGGGGCCCGAAACACCATATATTTT.

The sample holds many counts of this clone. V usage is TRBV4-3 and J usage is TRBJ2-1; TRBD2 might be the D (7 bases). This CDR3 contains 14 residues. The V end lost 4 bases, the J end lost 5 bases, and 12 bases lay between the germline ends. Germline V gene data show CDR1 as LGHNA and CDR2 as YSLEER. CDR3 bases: TGCGCCAGCAGCCTCCTAGGGGGGGACAATGAGCAGTTCTTC. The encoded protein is CASSLLGGDNEQFF.

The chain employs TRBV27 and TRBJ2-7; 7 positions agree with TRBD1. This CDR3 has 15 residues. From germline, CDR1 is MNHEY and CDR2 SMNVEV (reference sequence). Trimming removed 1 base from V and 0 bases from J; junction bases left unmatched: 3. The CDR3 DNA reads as TGTGCCAGCAGTTTATTGGGGGACAGCTCCTACGAGCAGTACTTC. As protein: CASSLLGDSSYEQYF.

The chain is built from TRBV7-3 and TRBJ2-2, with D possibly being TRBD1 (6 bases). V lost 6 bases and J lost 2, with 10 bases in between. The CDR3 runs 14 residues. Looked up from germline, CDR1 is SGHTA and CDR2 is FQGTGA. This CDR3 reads CASRTDRNTGELFF. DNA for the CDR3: TGTGCCAGCAGAACGGACAGAAACACCGGGGAGCTGTTTTTT.

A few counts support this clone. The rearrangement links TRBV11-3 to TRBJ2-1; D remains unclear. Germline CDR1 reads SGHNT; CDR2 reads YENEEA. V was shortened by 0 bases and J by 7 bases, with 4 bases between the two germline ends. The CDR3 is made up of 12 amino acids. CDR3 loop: CASSLEENEQFF. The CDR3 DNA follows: TGTGCCAGCAGCTTAGAGGAGAATGAGCAGTTCTTC.

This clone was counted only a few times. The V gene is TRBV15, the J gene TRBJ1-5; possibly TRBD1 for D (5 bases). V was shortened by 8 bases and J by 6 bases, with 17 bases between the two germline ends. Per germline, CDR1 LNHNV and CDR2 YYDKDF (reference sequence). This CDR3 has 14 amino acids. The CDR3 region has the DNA TGTGCCACCGACTCAGGGTTAGTTAGTCAGCCCCAGCATTTT. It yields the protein CATDSGLVSQPQHF. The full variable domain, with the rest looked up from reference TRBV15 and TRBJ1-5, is DAMVIQNPRYQVTQFGKPVTLSCSQTLNHNVMYWYQQKSSQAPKLLFHYYDKDFNNEADTPDNFQSRRPNTSFCFLDIRSPGLGDTAMYLCATDSGLVSQPQHFGDGTRLSIL.